These 22 T cell receptor beta chains were all obtained from the same sample, sequenced in a study of T cell repertoires in cytomegalovirus infection. Using its own MiXCR run on the reads, TCRdb lists one record per CDR3 protein. The data show about 920,000 distinct CDR3 sequences, with roughly 30% seen just once and about an eighth held by the top ten. Their antigens remain unidentified. The material was cultured CD8+ T cells from PBMCs, obtained from culture after CMV antigen stimulation. The receptors were gathered from a human donor in good health (CMV status not recorded). Some clones in this sample may be carry-over from other donors' samples.

This clonotype was seen repeatedly, ten times or more. The chain carries TRBV7-2 and TRBJ2-1; possible D gene TRBD1, 6 bases. CDR1 and CDR2 from the germline V gene are SGHTA and FQGNSA. The CDR3 totals 16 residues. Deletions cut 5 bases from V and 1 base from J, with 15 bases between. The CDR3: CASSPGVFSSYNEQFF. The CDR3 DNA reads TGTGCCAGCAGCCCAGGGGTTTTTAGTTCCTACAATGAGCAGTTCTTC.

In its sample, this clonotype was seen many times. The J gene is TRBJ1-1, the V gene TRBV12-5; D perhaps matches TRBD1 (5 bases). Germline CDR1 reads LGHNT; CDR2 reads FRNRAP. The CDR3 has 19 residues. Deletions cut 2 bases from V and 0 bases from J, with 22 bases between. CDR3 DNA: TGTGCTAGTGGTTTGCCGAGCTACTACAGGCCCTTCATGAACACTGAAGCTTTCTTT. Translating gives CASGLPSYYRPFMNTEAFF. The variable domain in full, completed from reference TRBV12-5 and TRBJ1-1, reads DARVTQTPRHKVTEMGQEVTMRCQPILGHNTVFWYRQTMMQGLELLAYFRNRAPLDDSGMPKDRFSAEMPDATLATLKIQPSEPRDSAVYFCASGLPSYYRPFMNTEAFFGQGTRLTVV.

The V call is TRBV6-6, the J call TRBJ2-7, with TRBD1 matching over 9 bases. Trimming cost V 2 bases and J 0 bases; bases outside gene matches: 5. Germline loops: CDR1 MNHNY, CDR2 SVGAGI (reference sequence). This CDR3 is built from 16 residues. CDR3 DNA: TGTGCCAGCAGTTACCTTGGGACAGGGAACTCCTACGAGCAGTACGTC. Protein product: CASSYLGTGNSYEQYV.

This clonotype was found many times. This sequence joins TRBV7-9 and TRBJ2-2; weak D call: TRBD1 (5 bases). This CDR3 has 14 residues. The ends were cut back, 5 bases at V and 6 bases at J, with 13 bases in the middle. Per germline, CDR1 SEHNR and CDR2 FQNEAQ (reference sequence). The CDR3 coding sequence is TGTGCCAGCAGCCAAGGATGGGGCGCCGGGGAGCTGTTTTTT. Protein: CASSQGWGAGELFF.

V and J are TRBV19 and TRBJ2-6; 10 bases match TRBD1. The germline V gene has CDR1 LNHDA and CDR2 SQIVND (reference sequence). V shed 7 bases, J shed 4 bases, and the junction held 16 bases outside the gene matches. The CDR3 runs 19 residues. CDR3 DNA: TGTGCCAGTACAGGACAGGGGGTGTCTTGGGTTGCGGGGGCCAACGTCCTGACTTTC. Encoded protein: CASTGQGVSWVAGANVLTF.

This chain joins TRBV7-6 and TRBJ2-1; D is unresolved. This CDR3 comprises 16 residues. V lost 5 bases and J 2 bases, leaving 16 bases between the germline ends. Germline CDR1 and CDR2: SGHVS and FNYEAQ. The CDR3 here is CASSPPLEFAYNEQFF. CDR3 sequence (DNA): TGTGCCAGCAGCCCTCCCTTAGAGTTTGCCTACAATGAGCAGTTCTTC.

Concerning this clonotype itself: Sequence at one end of the junction differs from germline and may be a read error. The rearrangement joins TRBV7-7 to TRBJ2-3, with D possibly matching TRBD1 (5 bases). CDR3 length: 16 amino acids. CDR1 and CDR2 from the germline V gene are SSHAT and FNYEAQ (reference sequence). The CDR3 DNA sequence: TGTGCTAGCAGCTTAGCCGACAGTTATAGCACAGATACGCAGTATTTT. Translation gives CASSLADSYSTDTQYF.

This clonotype was observed a few times. This chain uses TRBV18 with TRBJ2-1, with D maybe TRBD1 (6 bases). The V gene's germline CDR1 is KGHSH and CDR2 LQKENI. V lost 0 bases, J lost 0 bases, and 12 bases lay in between. The CDR3 runs to 17 residues. The CDR3 nucleotides are TGTGCCAGCTCACCACCTGGACAGTTCAGCTCCTACAATGAGCAGTTCTTC. Protein sequence: CASSPPGQFSSYNEQFF.

In its sample, this clonotype was seen many times. The chain joins TRBV7-2 to TRBJ2-2, with TRBD1 matching over 8 bases. There are 14 residues in the CDR3. CDR1 is SGHTA and CDR2 is FQGNSA in the germline V gene. The V and J ends lost 3 bases and 8 bases, in that order; junction bases with no gene match: 5. CDR3 sequence: CASSFGQGWGELFF. CDR3 DNA sequence: TGTGCCAGCAGCTTCGGACAGGGCTGGGGGGAGCTGTTTTTT.

This clonotype was seen a handful of times. The genes are TRBV12-3 or TRBV12-4 and TRBJ1-5; TRBD1 is a possible D gene (6 bases). This CDR3 has 16 residues. The ends were cut back, 3 bases at V and 7 bases at J, with 19 bases in the middle. This chain's CDR3 is CASSFGPGGGEQPQHF. The DNA for the CDR3 is TGTGCCAGCAGTTTTGGCCCCGGCGGGGGCGAACAGCCCCAGCATTTT.

This clonotype has just a few counts. V and J are TRBV27 and TRBJ2-1, with D maybe TRBD2 (5 bases). The CDR3 length is 14 residues. The germline V gene encodes CDR1 MNHEY and CDR2 SMNVEV (reference sequence). V was clipped by 4 bases and J by 8 bases, with 15 bases between them. CDR3 sequence (DNA): TGTGCCAGCAGTTCCCGGGATGGCGGGCATGAGCAGTTCTTC. Protein: CASSSRDGGHEQFF.

The chain carries TRBV12-3 or TRBV12-4 and TRBJ2-1; D uncertain. V lost 5 bases to trimming and J lost 5 bases, with 16 bases between them. There are 15 residues in the CDR3. CDR3 sequence reads: CASSLPSGQDNEQFF. The CDR3 DNA sequence: TGTGCCAGCAGTCTACCATCCGGGCAGGACAATGAGCAGTTCTTC.

The count of this clonotype is one. V gene TRBV6-5 combines with J gene TRBJ2-5; TRBD2 matches at 8 bases. The V gene's germline CDR1 is MNHEY and CDR2 SVGAGI. This CDR3 is 17 amino acids long. Losses at the gene ends were 4 bases for V and 5 bases for J; bases not matched to a gene: 15. The CDR3 loop is CASSFSPALAGMETQYF. The CDR3 DNA follows: TGTGCCAGCAGTTTCTCCCCGGCGTTAGCGGGGATGGAGACCCAGTACTTC.

This clonotype was detected a few times. The chain couples TRBV7-9 to TRBJ2-2; no clear D gene. This CDR3 region has 15 residues. V lost 6 bases to trimming and J lost 1 base, with 12 bases between them. Germline V CDR1 and CDR2: SEHNR, FQNEAQ (reference sequence). CDR3 sequence: CASSWGNQNTGELFF. CDR3 nucleotides: TGTGCCAGCAGTTGGGGTAACCAGAACACCGGGGAGCTGTTTTTT.

This clonotype occurred a few times. V and J are TRBV7-2 and TRBJ1-1, with D tentatively TRBD1 (6 bases). Between the trimmed V and J ends, which lost 5 bases and 0 bases, there was a span of 7 bases. CDR3 size: 13 residues. Germline loops: CDR1 SGHTA, CDR2 FQGNSA. In DNA, the CDR3 is TGTGCCAGCAGCGACAGGATGAACACTGAAGCTTTCTTT. This sequence encodes CASSDRMNTEAFF.

The chain carries TRBV24-1 and TRBJ2-6; perhaps D is TRBD1 or TRBD2 (6 bases each). The CDR3 contains 18 residues. Trimming shortened V by 0 bases and J by 2 bases, and 13 bases separated the two germline ends. The germline gives CDR1 KGHDR, CDR2 SFDVKD. The CDR3 DNA sequence: TGTGCCACCAGTGATTTGGACGGGGGCGAGGCTGGGGCCAACGTCCTGACTTTC. It codes for CATSDLDGGEAGANVLTF.

This clonotype was recorded once. This rearrangement joins TRBV6-6 to TRBJ1-1; 10 positions match TRBD1. The germline V gene has CDR1 MNHNY and CDR2 SVGAGI (reference sequence). CDR3 size: 15 residues. Trimming cost V 0 bases and J 4 bases; bases outside gene matches: 2. The CDR3 loop reads CASSYSTGGFTEAFF. CDR3 in DNA: TGTGCCAGCAGTTACTCGACAGGGGGCTTCACTGAAGCTTTCTTT.

This clonotype showed up just a few times. In DNA, the CDR3 is TGTGCCAGCAGTTTCCTCGCCGGGACAAACAATGAGCAGTTCTTC. Translated, it gives CASSFLAGTNNEQFF. This chain links TRBV27 with TRBJ2-1; a possible D gene is TRBD1 (6 bases). Germline V lookup: CDR1 MNHEY, CDR2 SMNVEV (reference sequence). Deletions cut 3 bases from V and 5 bases from J, with 14 bases between. CDR3 length equals 15 residues.

This clonotype was detected only once. This chain uses TRBV28 with TRBJ2-7; TRBD2 is a possible D gene (5 bases). Trimming left V 4 bases short and J 2 bases short, with 12 bases between. CDR3 length: 14 amino acids. Germline V gene data show CDR1 as MDHEN and CDR2 as SYDVKM. The CDR3 DNA sequence: TGTGCCAGCAGTTGGACTGGAAATACCTACGAGCAGTACGTC. It translates to CASSWTGNTYEQYV.

This clonotype was counted only a few times. The chain couples TRBV6-5 to TRBJ1-4; D is perhaps TRBD1 (6 bases). Germline V gives CDR1 MNHEY, CDR2 SVGAGI. V was clipped by 1 base and J by 5 bases, with 14 bases between them. The length of the CDR3 is 16 residues. DNA of the CDR3: TGTGCCAGCAGTTACTATGGGGGGGGCGGAAATGAAAAACTGTTTTTT. Its translation is CASSYYGGGGNEKLFF.

The sample holds a few counts of this clonotype. In DNA, the CDR3 is TGTGCTAGTGGTTTTGAGAACACTGAAGCTTTCTTT. Amino acids: CASGFENTEAFF. The chain combines TRBV12-5 with TRBJ1-1; no reliable D call. Germline assignment: CDR1 LGHNT and CDR2 FRNRAP. V dropped 3 bases and J dropped 1 base, with 3 bases sitting between them. This CDR3 is 12 amino acids long.

This clonotype was recorded a few times. V and J are TRBV12-3 or TRBV12-4 and TRBJ1-2, with TRBD1 as a possible D gene (6 bases). The CDR3 totals 12 residues. The V end was cut by 5 bases, the J end by 7 bases, with 11 bases between. The CDR3 spells CASSTSDSGYTF. The CDR3 DNA follows: TGTGCCAGCAGTACCTCGGACAGTGGCTACACCTTC.